These T cell receptor beta chains were read from a single sample in a study of cytomegalovirus exposure and HLA in healthy donors. Repertoires were generated with immunoSEQ multiplex PCR, while TCRdb's copy carries only in-frame clones and drops some. The table has approximately 160,000 clones, over 75% seen once; the top ten hold about 2%. Sequenced input: PBMCs. Source of these receptors: a human donor in good health. Both conserved end residues are part of each CDR3. The D gene is left open where the match is weak. The size of a clone is reported for some rows only, either as once, few or many, or as a class for expanded clones.

v_gene,j_gene,d_gene,abundance,CDR3aa,CDR3nt
TRBV7-9,TRBJ1-6,-,few,CASSLGAVNSPLHF,TGTGCCAGCAGCTTGGGGGCAGTTAATTCACCCCTCCACTTT
TRBV6-1,TRBJ2-7,TRBD1,-,CASSETGGTALYEQYF,TGTGCCAGCAGTGAAACAGGGGGGACAGCTTTGTACGAGCAGTACTTC
TRBV4-3,TRBJ1-1,-,-,CASSQGGGRAFF,TGCGCCAGCAGCCAGGGGGGCGGGAGGGCTTTCTTT
TRBV5-8,TRBJ2-5,-,once,CASRIAVTQYF,TGTGCCAGCCGTATCGCGGTGACCCAGTACTTC
TRBV4-1,TRBJ2-7,-,-,CASSQRTGVTSYEQYF,TGCGCCAGCAGCCAACGCACCGGGGTTACCTCCTACGAGCAGTACTTC
TRBV21-1,TRBJ2-2,-,-,CASSNNPLAGGQSGELFF,TGTGCCAGCAGCAACAACCCACTAGCGGGGGGGCAAAGCGGGGAGCTGTTTTTT
TRBV9,TRBJ2-5,TRBD1,-,CASSGLQGAGETQYF,TGTGCCAGCAGCGGCCTACAGGGGGCCGGGGAGACCCAGTACTTC
TRBV11-1,TRBJ2-5,-,-,CASSLKIRETQYF,TGTGCCAGCAGCTTAAAGATTCGGGAGACCCAGTACTTC
TRBV2,TRBJ2-1,TRBD2,-,CASSGLAGPYNEQFF,TGTGCCAGTAGCGGACTAGCGGGCCCCTACAATGAGCAGTTCTTC
TRBV27,TRBJ2-3,TRBD2,once,CASSLSAGGPSSDTQYF,TGTGCCAGCAGTTTATCGGCGGGGGGGCCCAGTTCAGATACGCAGTATTTT
TRBV10-3,TRBJ2-5,TRBD1,-,CAISHRGETQYF,TGTGCCATCAGCCACAGGGGAGAGACCCAGTACTTC
TRBV2,TRBJ2-7,-,few,CASSGGQQYF,TGTGCCAGCAGTGGTGGCCAGCAGTACTTC
TRBV6-5,TRBJ1-2,-,-,CASRQGGYGYTF,TGTGCCAGCAGACAGGGCGGCTATGGCTACACCTTC
TRBV7-2,TRBJ1-2,-,-,CASSLGTALYGYTF,TGTGCCAGCAGCTTAGGGACAGCCCTCTATGGCTACACCTTC
TRBV10-3,TRBJ1-2,-,-,CAISEYFAAYGYTF,TGTGCCATCAGTGAGTACTTCGCCGCCTATGGCTACACCTTC
TRBV4-1,TRBJ1-1,-,-,CASSQEAQMAEAFF,TGCGCCAGCAGCCAAGAGGCCCAAATGGCTGAAGCTTTCTTT
TRBV14,TRBJ1-6,-,-,CASSLTMWRVKDSPLHF,TGTGCCAGCAGCCTGACTATGTGGAGGGTTAAGGATTCACCCCTCCACTTT
TRBV2,TRBJ2-7,-,-,CASRTTVFEQYF,TGTGCCAGCAGGACTACAGTATTCGAGCAGTACTTC